The present T cell receptor beta chain was sequenced within a study of T cells after yellow fever vaccination. TCRdb called the 5' RACE reads again in MiXCR, with one record for every CDR3 protein. This repertoire shows about 53,000 distinct CDR3 sequences, around 6.2% found once; its top ten account for about a third. The sample holds a few counts of this clonotype. Notes on the study in general: At day 0, almost all vaccine-responding clonotypes escaped detection in the sorted memory subsets. Post-booster samples contained most primary-vaccination clones (approximately 96% CD4, roughly 88% CD8). From the bulk population, abundant clonotypes could contaminate and appear within FACS-sorted repertoires.

The CDR3 totals 15 residues. V shed 2 bases and J shed 4 bases, with 14 bases lying between them. Germline V CDR1 and CDR2: LGHNA, YNFKEQ. The chain links TRBV4-2 to TRBJ1-1; D ambiguous. The origin of this receptor is a man aged 18 to 35 who received the YFV17D yellow fever vaccine. Sequenced material: PBMCs, either bulk or a sorted T-cell subset (CD4+, CD8+, memory, or dextramer-sorted; not recorded which), taken on the day of the yellow fever booster vaccination. The CDR3 nucleotides read TGTGCCAGCAGCCAATCGGTGATTGCTGGCACTGAAGCTTTCTTT. Its translation is CASSQSVIAGTEAFF.